The T cell receptor beta chain described here comes from a study of blood T cell repertoires in COVID-19. For the study at large: The United States, Italy and Spain were the sources of the acute and convalescent COVID-19 samples. PBMCs, B-cell-depleted T cells, or T cells were the source of the cDNA or gDNA that made up the material.

Germline V gene sequence: CDR1 SEHNR, CDR2 FQNEAQ (reference sequence). With V trimmed by 3 bases and J by 7 bases, 14 bases remained unmatched. The CDR3 loop spans 17 amino acids. Original handling: For nucleated cells, counts were estimated from reference gene primer amplification. Data came from immunoSEQ multiplex PCR; TCRdb stores just in-frame clones and leaves some out. D and trimming come from the DNA, and the V and J calls and clone size come from that table. The sample lists 120,000 or so clones, 60% to 80% occurring once. The TCR was taken from an elderly woman with active or convalescent COVID-19. V is TRBV7-9 and J is TRBJ2-2; 7 nucleotides line up with TRBD2. Sequencing was done on a sample of peripheral blood. The CDR3 DNA sequence: TGTGCCAGCAGCTTTATTAGGGACTCGCGGGAGATCGGGGAGCTGTTTTTT. Its translation: CASSFIRDSREIGELFF.